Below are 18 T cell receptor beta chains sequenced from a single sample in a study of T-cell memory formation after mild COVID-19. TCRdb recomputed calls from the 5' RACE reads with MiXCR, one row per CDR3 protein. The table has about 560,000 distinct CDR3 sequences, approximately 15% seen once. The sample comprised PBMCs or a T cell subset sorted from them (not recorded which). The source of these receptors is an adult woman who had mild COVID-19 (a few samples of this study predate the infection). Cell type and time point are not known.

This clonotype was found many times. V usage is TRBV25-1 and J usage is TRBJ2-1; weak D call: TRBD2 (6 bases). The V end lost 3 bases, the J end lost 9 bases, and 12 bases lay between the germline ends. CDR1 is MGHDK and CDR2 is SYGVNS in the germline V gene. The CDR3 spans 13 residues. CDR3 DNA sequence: TGTGCCAGCAGTGATCCTGGGCGGGGTGAGCAGTTCTTC. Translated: CASSDPGRGEQFF.

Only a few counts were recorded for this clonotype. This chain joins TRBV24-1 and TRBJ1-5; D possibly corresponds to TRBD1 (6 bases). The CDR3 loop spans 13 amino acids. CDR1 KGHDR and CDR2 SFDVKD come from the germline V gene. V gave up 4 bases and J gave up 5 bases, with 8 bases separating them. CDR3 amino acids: CATSEQGYQPQHF. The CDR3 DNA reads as TGTGCCACCAGTGAGCAGGGGTATCAGCCCCAGCATTTT.

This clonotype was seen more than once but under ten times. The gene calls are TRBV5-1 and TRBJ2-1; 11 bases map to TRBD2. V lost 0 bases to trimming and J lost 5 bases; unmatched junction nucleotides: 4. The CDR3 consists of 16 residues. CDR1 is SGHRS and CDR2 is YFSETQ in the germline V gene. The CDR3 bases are TGCGCCAGCAGCTTGGGAGCTAGCGGGGGGCACAATGAGCAGTTCTTC. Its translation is CASSLGASGGHNEQFF.

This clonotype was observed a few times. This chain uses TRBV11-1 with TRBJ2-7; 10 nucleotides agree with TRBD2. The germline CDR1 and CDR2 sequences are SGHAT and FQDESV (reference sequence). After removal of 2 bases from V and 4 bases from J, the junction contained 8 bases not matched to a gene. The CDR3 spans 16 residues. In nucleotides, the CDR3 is TGTGCCAGCAGCTTACTAGCGGGAGATAGTAGTTACGAGCAGTACTTC. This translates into CASSLLAGDSSYEQYF.

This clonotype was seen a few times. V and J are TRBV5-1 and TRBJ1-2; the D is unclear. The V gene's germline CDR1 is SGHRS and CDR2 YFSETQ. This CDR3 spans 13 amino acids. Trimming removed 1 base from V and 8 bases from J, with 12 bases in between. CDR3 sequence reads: CASSLSGVEGYTF. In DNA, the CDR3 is TGCGCCAGCAGCTTGTCAGGAGTAGAAGGCTACACCTTC.

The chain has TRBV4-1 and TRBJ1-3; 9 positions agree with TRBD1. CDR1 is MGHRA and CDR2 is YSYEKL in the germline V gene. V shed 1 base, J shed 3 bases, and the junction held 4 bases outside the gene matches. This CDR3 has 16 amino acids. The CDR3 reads CASSQGGQGYGNTIYF. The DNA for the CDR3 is TGCGCCAGCAGCCAAGGGGGACAGGGCTATGGAAACACCATATATTTT.

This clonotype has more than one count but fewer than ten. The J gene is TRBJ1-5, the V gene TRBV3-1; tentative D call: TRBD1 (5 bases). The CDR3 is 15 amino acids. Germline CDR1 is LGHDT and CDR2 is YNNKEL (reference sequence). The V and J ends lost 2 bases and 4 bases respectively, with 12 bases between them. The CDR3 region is CASSQFITGNQPQHF. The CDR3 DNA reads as TGTGCCAGCAGCCAATTTATTACAGGAAATCAGCCCCAGCATTTT.

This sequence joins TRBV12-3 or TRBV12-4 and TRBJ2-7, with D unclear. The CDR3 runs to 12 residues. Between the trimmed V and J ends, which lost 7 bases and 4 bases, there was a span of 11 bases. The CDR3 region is CASTLNGYEQYF. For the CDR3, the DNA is TGTGCCAGCACCCTGAACGGATACGAGCAGTACTTC.

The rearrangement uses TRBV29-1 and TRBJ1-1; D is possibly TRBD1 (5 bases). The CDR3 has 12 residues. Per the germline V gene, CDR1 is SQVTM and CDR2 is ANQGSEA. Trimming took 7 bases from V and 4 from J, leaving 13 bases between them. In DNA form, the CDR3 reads TGCAGCGGTCGCAGGGACGCCACTGAAGCTTTCTTT. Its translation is CSGRRDATEAFF.

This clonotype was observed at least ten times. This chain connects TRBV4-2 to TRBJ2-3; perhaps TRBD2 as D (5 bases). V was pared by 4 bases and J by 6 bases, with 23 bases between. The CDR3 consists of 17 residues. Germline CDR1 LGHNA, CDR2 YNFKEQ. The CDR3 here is CASSPTSGFGGVDTQYF. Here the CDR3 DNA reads TGTGCCAGCAGCCCAACCTCGGGGTTCGGCGGAGTGGATACGCAGTATTTT.

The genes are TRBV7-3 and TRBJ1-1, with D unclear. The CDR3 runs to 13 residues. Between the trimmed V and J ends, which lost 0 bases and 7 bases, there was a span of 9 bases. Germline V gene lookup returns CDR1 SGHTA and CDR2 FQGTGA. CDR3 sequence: CASSLTMVSEAFF. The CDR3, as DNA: TGTGCCAGCAGCTTAACTATGGTCAGTGAAGCTTTCTTT.

CDR3 sequence (DNA): TGTGCCATCAGTGATAGGGCCCGGGACGGTGGATTCTATGGCTACACCTTC. It codes for CAISDRARDGGFYGYTF. The V call is TRBV10-3, the J call TRBJ1-2; the D gene is possibly TRBD1 (5 bases). Per germline, CDR1 ENHRY and CDR2 SYGVKD. The V end was cut by 3 bases, the J end by 4 bases, with 21 bases between. The CDR3 is 17 residues long.

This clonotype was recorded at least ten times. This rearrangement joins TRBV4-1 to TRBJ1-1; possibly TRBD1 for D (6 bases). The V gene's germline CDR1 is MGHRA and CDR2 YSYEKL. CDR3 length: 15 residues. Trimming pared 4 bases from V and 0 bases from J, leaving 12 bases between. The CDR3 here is CASSLHGQMNTEAFF. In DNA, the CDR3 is TGCGCCAGCAGCCTTCACGGACAGATGAACACTGAAGCTTTCTTT.

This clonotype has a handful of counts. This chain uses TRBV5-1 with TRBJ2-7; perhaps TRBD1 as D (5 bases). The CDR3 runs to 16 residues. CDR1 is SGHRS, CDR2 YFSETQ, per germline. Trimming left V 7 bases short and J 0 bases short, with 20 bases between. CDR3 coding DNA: TGCGCCAGCGGCAAGGGCCAGGGCCGCTCCTCCTACGAGCAGTACTTC. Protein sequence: CASGKGQGRSSYEQYF.

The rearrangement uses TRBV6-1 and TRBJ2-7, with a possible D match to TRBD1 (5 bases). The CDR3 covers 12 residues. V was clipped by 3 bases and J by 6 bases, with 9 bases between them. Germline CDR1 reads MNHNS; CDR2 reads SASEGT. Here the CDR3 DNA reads TGTGCCAGCAGTGATCAAAGGGGCGAGCAGTACTTC. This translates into CASSDQRGEQYF.

The CDR3 sequence is CATSDNYEQYF. In DNA form, the CDR3 reads TGTGCCACCAGTGACAATTACGAGCAGTACTTC. V gene TRBV24-1 combines with J gene TRBJ2-7; D gene ambiguous. V lost 4 bases, J lost 4 bases, and 4 bases lay in between. Germline values: CDR1 KGHDR, CDR2 SFDVKD. The CDR3 consists of 11 residues.

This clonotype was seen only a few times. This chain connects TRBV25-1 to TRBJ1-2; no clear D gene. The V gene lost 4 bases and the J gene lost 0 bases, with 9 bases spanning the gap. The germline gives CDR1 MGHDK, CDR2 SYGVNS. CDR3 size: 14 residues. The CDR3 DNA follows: TGTGCCAGCAGTGTCGCGATCCCTAACTATGGCTACACCTTC. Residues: CASSVAIPNYGYTF.

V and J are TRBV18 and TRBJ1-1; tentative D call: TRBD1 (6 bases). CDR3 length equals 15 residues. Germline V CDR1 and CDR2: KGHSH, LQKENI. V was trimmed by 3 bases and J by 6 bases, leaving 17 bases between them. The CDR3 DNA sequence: TGTGCCAGCTCACCCCTCGACAGGAGGACGGCTGAAGCTTTCTTT. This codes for CASSPLDRRTAEAFF. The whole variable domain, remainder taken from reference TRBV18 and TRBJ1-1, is NAGVMQNPRHLVRRRGQEARLRCSPMKGHSHVYWYRQLPEEGLKFMVYLQKENIIDESGMPKERFSAEFPKEGPSILRIQQVVRGDSAAYFCASSPLDRRTAEAFFGQGTRLTVV.